These 20 T cell receptor beta chains share one sample of origin, sequenced in a study of T-cell reconstitution after alpha-beta-depleted transplantation in children. Preparation of the TCRbeta library was carried out with unique molecular identifiers. TCRdb re-analysed the PCR reads in MiXCR, keeping a single row per CDR3 protein. The repertoire holds fewer than 550,000 distinct CDR3 sequences, with approximately 10% as singletons. Source: PBMCs, mostly from graft donor cells, taken 180 days after TCRalphabeta/CD19-depleted stem cell transplant. These receptors originate from a female patient aged 2-9 years who had a stem cell transplant for aplastic anemia, so the T cells may come from the graft donor.

The chain has TRBV12-3 or TRBV12-4 and TRBJ1-2, with no clear D. The CDR3 totals 14 residues. Deletions cut 7 bases from V and 4 bases from J, with 16 bases between. In DNA, the CDR3 is TGTGCCAGCACATTTGGGAAGAACCGCTATGGCTACACCTTC. Translating it yields CASTFGKNRYGYTF.

This clonotype was seen repeatedly, ten times or more. This chain connects TRBV29-1 to TRBJ2-5; 7 nucleotides match TRBD2. J gave up 5 bases and V 5 bases, and 14 bases lay outside the gene matches. CDR1 is SQVTM, CDR2 ANQGSEA, per germline. The CDR3 is 15 residues long. Here the CDR3 reads CSVWGGLLREETQYF. DNA of the CDR3: TGCAGCGTTTGGGGGGGACTTTTGAGGGAGGAGACCCAGTACTTC. Combining the CDR3 with reference TRBV29-1 and TRBJ2-5 gives the whole variable domain SAVISQKPSRDICQRGTSLTIQCQVDSQVTMMFWYRQQPGQSLTLIATANQGSEATYESGFVIDKFPISRPNLTFSTLTVSNMSPEDSSIYLCSVWGGLLREETQYFGPGTRLLVL.

This clonotype was picked up many times. The J gene is TRBJ2-7, the V gene TRBV4-3; 9 bases are a match to TRBD1. V lost 1 base, J lost 3 bases, and 7 bases stayed unmatched. The CDR3 is made up of 16 amino acids. CDR1 and CDR2 (germline): LGHNA, YSLEER. CDR3 loop: CASSQVSDRGFYEQYV. CDR3 nucleotide sequence: TGCGCCAGCAGCCAAGTGTCGGACAGGGGATTCTACGAGCAGTACGTC.

The genes are TRBV27 and TRBJ2-3; 9 nucleotides match TRBD2. Per germline, CDR1 MNHEY and CDR2 SMNVEV (reference sequence). The CDR3 extends over 16 amino acids. V lost 5 bases and J lost 3; bases outside the gene matches: 9. The CDR3 region has the DNA TGTGCCAGCAGTCCGAGCCAGCTAGCGGGAACAGATACGCAGTATTTT. Translation: CASSPSQLAGTDTQYF.

This clonotype was counted a single time. This chain's CDR3 is CASSPGGQGQSNQPQHF. The CDR3 bases are TGTGCCAGCAGCCCGGGCGGACAGGGACAAAGCAATCAGCCCCAGCATTTT. The rearrangement uses TRBV7-2 and TRBJ1-5; 8 bases map to TRBD1. Per germline, CDR1 SGHTA and CDR2 FQGNSA. Trimming took 5 bases from V and 1 from J; bases not matched to a gene: 10. The CDR3 sequence is 17 residues long.

This clonotype was counted a few times. The chain carries TRBV7-3 and TRBJ2-2; TRBD2 matches 7 bases. The ends lost 4 bases at V and 5 bases at J; junction bases unmatched: 7. CDR3 length equals 15 residues. The germline V gene has CDR1 SGHTA and CDR2 FQGTGA. For the CDR3, the DNA is TGTGCCAGCAGCTCGCAGCGGGAAGGGACCGGGGAGCTGTTTTTT. It specifies CASSSQREGTGELFF.

The rearrangement uses TRBV25-1 and TRBJ1-2; perhaps TRBD1 as D (6 bases). Trimming pared 7 bases from V and 4 bases from J, leaving 10 bases between. The CDR3 spans 12 residues. Looked up from germline, CDR1 is MGHDK and CDR2 is SYGVNS. The DNA of the CDR3 is TGTGCCAGCAACTCGGACAGCTATGGCTACACCTTC. Protein sequence: CASNSDSYGYTF.

The sample holds many counts of this clonotype. For the CDR3, the DNA is TGCGCCAGCAGCCAAGATCTAAGTACGGCTAGCGGGAGCCAAGAGACCCAGTACTTC. This codes for CASSQDLSTASGSQETQYF. This chain uses TRBV4-3 with TRBJ2-5; the match to TRBD2 covers 10 bases. Germline V gene data show CDR1 as LGHNA and CDR2 as YSLEER. Losses at the gene ends were 0 bases for V and 1 base for J; bases not matched to a gene: 11. The CDR3 totals 19 residues.

This clonotype was observed a handful of times. The rearrangement links TRBV18 to TRBJ2-5; a possible D gene is TRBD2 (6 bases). The CDR3 length is 15 residues. Germline CDR1 and CDR2: KGHSH and LQKENI. Trimming removed 6 bases at V and 1 base at J, with 15 bases between. The CDR3 DNA is TGTGCCAGCTCCCCCGGGACTGAACTCCAAGAGACCCAGTACTTC. This encodes CASSPGTELQETQYF.

This clonotype was found many times. The chain combines TRBV28 with TRBJ2-1; D might be TRBD2 (5 bases). The CDR3 has 15 amino acids. Trimming shortened V by 6 bases and J by 0 bases, and 12 bases separated the two germline ends. From germline, CDR1 is MDHEN and CDR2 SYDVKM. The CDR3 is CASRSSGSSYNEQFF. The DNA for the CDR3 is TGTGCCAGCAGGAGTTCTGGGAGCTCCTACAATGAGCAGTTCTTC. The full variable domain, completed using reference TRBV28 and TRBJ2-1, is DVKVTQSSRYLVKRTGEKVFLECVQDMDHENMFWYRQDPGLGLRLIYFSYDVKMKEKGDIPEGYSVSREKKERFSLILESASTNQTSMYLCASRSSGSSYNEQFFGPGTRLTVL.

The rearrangement joins TRBV28 to TRBJ1-6, with unresolved D. Germline lookup yields CDR1 MDHEN and CDR2 SYDVKM. V gave up 3 bases and J gave up 2 bases, with 8 bases separating them. The CDR3 runs 15 residues. This CDR3 reads CASSFRNPYNSPLHF. DNA of the CDR3: TGTGCCAGCAGTTTCAGGAACCCCTATAATTCACCCCTCCACTTT.

Ten or more counts support this clonotype. The chain couples TRBV27 to TRBJ2-6, with D perhaps being TRBD1 or TRBD2 (5 bases each). CDR3 length: 17 amino acids. V lost 7 bases, J lost 0 bases, and 16 bases lay in between. Germline-derived CDR1 and CDR2 are MNHEY and SMNVEV (reference sequence). This CDR3 reads CASTNLGPSSGANVLTF. CDR3 DNA: TGTGCCAGCACCAACCTGGGACCAAGCTCTGGGGCCAACGTCCTGACTTTC.

This clonotype was counted only a few times. The chain uses TRBV15 and TRBJ1-2; maybe TRBD1 (5 bases). V lost 5 bases, J lost 4 bases, and 17 bases lay in between. Germline CDR1 and CDR2: LNHNV and YYDKDF (reference sequence). The CDR3 runs to 15 residues. The CDR3 protein is CATSGDRDGSYGYTF. For the CDR3, the DNA is TGTGCCACCAGCGGCGACCGGGACGGAAGCTATGGCTACACCTTC.

This rearrangement joins TRBV7-2 to TRBJ2-7; D unresolved. The V gene lost 5 bases and the J gene lost 2 bases, with 10 bases spanning the gap. The CDR3 has 13 amino acids. In germline, CDR1 is SGHTA, CDR2 FQGNSA. CDR3 sequence: CASSLPTAYEQYF. CDR3 DNA: TGTGCCAGCAGCCTCCCGACGGCCTACGAGCAGTACTTC.

This clonotype was seen more than once but under ten times. The chain is built from TRBV6-5 and TRBJ2-7; 11 bases are shared with TRBD2. V shed 2 bases and J 4 bases; nucleotides not matched to a gene: 7. The CDR3 is made up of 16 amino acids. Germline CDR1 reads MNHEY; CDR2 reads SVGAGI. Written as DNA, the CDR3 is TGTGCCAGCAGTTACGCAATAGCGGGAGGGCCTTACGAGCAGTACTTC. Its protein product is CASSYAIAGGPYEQYF.

The V and J genes are TRBV7-9 and TRBJ2-3; a possible D gene is TRBD2 (6 bases). The CDR3 extends over 17 amino acids. Germline CDR1 reads SEHNR; CDR2 reads FQNEAQ (reference sequence). V was clipped by 5 bases and J by 1 base, with 19 bases between them. The CDR3 DNA reads TGTGCCAGCAGCCCACCTTACAGAACGGGGGGCACAGATACGCAGTATTTT. Residues: CASSPPYRTGGTDTQYF.

This clonotype has a handful of counts. The chain carries TRBV12-3 or TRBV12-4 and TRBJ1-1, with 7 bases aligning to TRBD1. The CDR3 contains 15 residues. Germline trimming cut 0 bases from V and 0 bases from J; bases unmatched to any gene: 1. The DNA of the CDR3 is TGTGCCAGCAGTTTAGCGGGGACAGTGAACACTGAAGCTTTCTTT. Residues: CASSLAGTVNTEAFF.

The chain carries TRBV6-5 and TRBJ2-6, with D possibly called TRBD1 or TRBD2 (5 bases each). This CDR3 has 15 amino acids. From germline, CDR1 is MNHEY and CDR2 SVGAGI. V was trimmed by 7 bases and J by 0 bases, leaving 10 bases between them. The CDR3 here is CASTRGSSGANVLTF. CDR3 nucleotides: TGTGCCAGCACCCGGGGCAGCTCTGGGGCCAACGTCCTGACTTTC.

This clonotype was found a few times. The chain joins TRBV27 to TRBJ1-5; no definite D call. Trimming took off 0 bases at V and 2 bases at J, with 11 bases between the two ends. CDR1 MNHEY and CDR2 SMNVEV come from the germline V gene (reference sequence). CDR3 length equals 16 residues. The CDR3 coding sequence is TGTGCCAGCAGTTTATCGCCTTCCACTGGCAATCAGCCCCAGCATTTT. This translates into CASSLSPSTGNQPQHF.

At least ten counts were recorded for this clonotype. This chain connects TRBV5-5 to TRBJ2-1; maybe TRBD2 (6 bases). Per the germline V gene, CDR1 is SGHKS and CDR2 is YYEKEE (reference sequence). V was clipped by 3 bases and J by 10 bases, with 14 bases between them. The CDR3 sequence is 13 residues long. In DNA form, the CDR3 reads TGTGCCAGCAGCTCGGTGACTAGTTGGGAGCAGTTCTTC. This sequence encodes CASSSVTSWEQFF.